This entry is about one T cell receptor (beta chain). Clones were sequenced by immunoSEQ multiplex PCR, and TCRdb holds only the in-frame ones, with some missing. Of about 50,000 clones listed, about 90% are singletons. The CDR3 is 16 amino acids. V lost 5 bases, J lost 5 bases, and 9 bases stayed unmatched. Germline V gene lookup returns CDR1 SEHNR and CDR2 FQNEAQ (reference sequence). The data belong to a study of T cell changes during pregnancy in multiple sclerosis. Sequenced material: CD8+ T cells from peripheral blood mononuclear cells, taken after pregnancy. The sequence was obtained from a female donor with multiple sclerosis, enrolled in a pregnancy study. The rearrangement links TRBV7-9 to TRBJ2-1; 10 nucleotides match TRBD2. CDR3 sequence (DNA): TGTGCCAGCAGCGTACCTAGCGGGGGCACTCACAATGAGCAGTTCTTC. Encoded protein: CASSVPSGGTHNEQFF.